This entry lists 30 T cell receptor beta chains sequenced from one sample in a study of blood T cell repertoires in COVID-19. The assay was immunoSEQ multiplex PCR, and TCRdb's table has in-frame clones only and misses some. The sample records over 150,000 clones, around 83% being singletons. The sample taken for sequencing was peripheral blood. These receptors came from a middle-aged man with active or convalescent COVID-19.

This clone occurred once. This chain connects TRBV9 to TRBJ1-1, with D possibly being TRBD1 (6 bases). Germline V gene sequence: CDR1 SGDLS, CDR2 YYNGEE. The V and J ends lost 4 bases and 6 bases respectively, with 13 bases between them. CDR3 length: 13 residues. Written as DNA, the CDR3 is TGTGCCAGCAGCACACAGGGAACCCCTGAAGCTTTCTTT. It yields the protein CASSTQGTPEAFF.

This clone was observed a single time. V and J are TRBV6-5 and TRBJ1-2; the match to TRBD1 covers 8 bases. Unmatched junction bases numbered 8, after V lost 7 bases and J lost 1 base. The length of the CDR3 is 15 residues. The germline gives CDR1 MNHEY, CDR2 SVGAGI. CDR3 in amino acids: CASIKGQGRNYGYTF. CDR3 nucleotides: TGTGCCAGCATCAAAGGACAGGGACGTAACTATGGCTACACCTTC.

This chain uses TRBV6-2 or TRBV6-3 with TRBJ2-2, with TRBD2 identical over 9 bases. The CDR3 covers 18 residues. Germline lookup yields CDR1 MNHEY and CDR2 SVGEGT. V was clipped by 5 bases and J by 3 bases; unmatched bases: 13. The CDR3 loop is CASSDGTSPVIDTGELFF. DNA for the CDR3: TGTGCCAGCAGTGACGGGACTAGCCCCGTAATCGACACCGGGGAGCTGTTTTTT.

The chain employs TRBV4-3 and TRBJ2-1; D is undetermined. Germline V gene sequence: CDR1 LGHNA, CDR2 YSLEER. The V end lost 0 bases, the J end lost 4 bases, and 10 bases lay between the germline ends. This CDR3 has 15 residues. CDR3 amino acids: CASSQESSRYNEQFF. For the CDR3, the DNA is TGCGCCAGCAGCCAAGAAAGTAGCAGATACAATGAGCAGTTCTTC.

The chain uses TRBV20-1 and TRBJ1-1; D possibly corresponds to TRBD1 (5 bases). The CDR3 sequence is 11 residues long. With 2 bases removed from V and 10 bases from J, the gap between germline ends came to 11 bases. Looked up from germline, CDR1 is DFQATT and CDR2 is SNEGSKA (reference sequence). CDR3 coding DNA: TGCAGTGCTAGATCAGGGATGGTAGCTTTCTTT. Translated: CSARSGMVAFF.

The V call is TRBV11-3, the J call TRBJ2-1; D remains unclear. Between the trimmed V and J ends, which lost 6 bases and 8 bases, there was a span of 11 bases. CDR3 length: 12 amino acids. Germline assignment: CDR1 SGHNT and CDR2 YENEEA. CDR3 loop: CASRKGVYEQFF. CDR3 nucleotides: TGTGCCAGCAGAAAAGGAGTCTATGAGCAGTTCTTC.

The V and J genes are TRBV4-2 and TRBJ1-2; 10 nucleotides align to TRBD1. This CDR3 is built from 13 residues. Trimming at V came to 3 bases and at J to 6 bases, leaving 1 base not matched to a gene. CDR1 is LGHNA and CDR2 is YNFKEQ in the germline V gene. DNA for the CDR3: TGTGCCAGCAGCCATGGGACAGGGGATGGCTACACCTTC. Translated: CASSHGTGDGYTF.

CDR3: CASRRTSGDNTGELFF. For the CDR3, the DNA is TGTGCCAGCAGGCGTACTAGCGGGGATAACACCGGGGAGCTGTTTTTT. The chain is built from TRBV5-6 and TRBJ2-2, with 10 bases that match TRBD2. The CDR3 spans 16 residues. Germline V gene data show CDR1 as SGHDT and CDR2 as YYEEEE. With 5 bases clipped from V and 2 bases from J, the junction kept 6 bases outside the gene matches.

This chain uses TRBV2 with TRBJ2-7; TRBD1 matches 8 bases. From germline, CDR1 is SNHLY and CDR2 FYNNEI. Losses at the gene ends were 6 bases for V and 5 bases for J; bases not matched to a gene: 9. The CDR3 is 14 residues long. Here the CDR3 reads CASSSGGGINEQYF. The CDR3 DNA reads TGTGCCAGCAGCTCAGGGGGCGGGATAAACGAGCAGTACTTC.

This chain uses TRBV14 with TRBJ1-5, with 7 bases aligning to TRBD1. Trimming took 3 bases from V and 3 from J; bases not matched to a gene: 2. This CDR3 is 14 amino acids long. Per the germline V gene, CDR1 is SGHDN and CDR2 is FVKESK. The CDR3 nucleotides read TGTGCCAGCAGCCAGACAGGGAACAATCAGCCCCAGCATTTT. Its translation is CASSQTGNNQPQHF.

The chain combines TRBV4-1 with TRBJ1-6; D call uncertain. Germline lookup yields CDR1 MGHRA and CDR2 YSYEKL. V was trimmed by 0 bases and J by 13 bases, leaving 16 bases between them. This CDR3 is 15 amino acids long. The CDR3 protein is CASSQDGGLRLPLHF. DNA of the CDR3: TGCGCCAGCAGCCAAGATGGCGGGTTACGCCTTCCCCTCCACTTT.

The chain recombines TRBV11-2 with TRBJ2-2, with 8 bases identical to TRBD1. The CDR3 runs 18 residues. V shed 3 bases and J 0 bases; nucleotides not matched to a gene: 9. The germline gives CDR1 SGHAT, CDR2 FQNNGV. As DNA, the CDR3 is TGTGCCAGCAGCTTCTTCCCCTCGACAGGGGCGAACACCGGGGAGCTGTTTTTT. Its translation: CASSFFPSTGANTGELFF.

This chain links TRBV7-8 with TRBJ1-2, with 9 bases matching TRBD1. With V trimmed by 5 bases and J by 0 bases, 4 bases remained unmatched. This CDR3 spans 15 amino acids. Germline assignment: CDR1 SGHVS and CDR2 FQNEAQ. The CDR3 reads CASSDGQGSNYGYTF. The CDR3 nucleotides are TGTGCCAGCAGCGACGGACAGGGGTCTAACTATGGCTACACCTTC.

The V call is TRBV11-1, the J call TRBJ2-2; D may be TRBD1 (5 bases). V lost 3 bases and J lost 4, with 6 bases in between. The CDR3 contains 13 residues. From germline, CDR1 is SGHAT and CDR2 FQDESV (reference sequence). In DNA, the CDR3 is TGTGCCAGCAGCTTCAGGGTCACCGGGGAGCTGTTTTTT. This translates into CASSFRVTGELFF.

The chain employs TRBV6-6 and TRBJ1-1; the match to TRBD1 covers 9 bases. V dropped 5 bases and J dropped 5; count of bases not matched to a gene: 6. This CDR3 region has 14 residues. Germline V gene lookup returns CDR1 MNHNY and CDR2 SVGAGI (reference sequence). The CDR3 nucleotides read TGTGCCAGCAGTGGACAGGGGAGATGGACTGAAGCTTTCTTT. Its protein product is CASSGQGRWTEAFF.

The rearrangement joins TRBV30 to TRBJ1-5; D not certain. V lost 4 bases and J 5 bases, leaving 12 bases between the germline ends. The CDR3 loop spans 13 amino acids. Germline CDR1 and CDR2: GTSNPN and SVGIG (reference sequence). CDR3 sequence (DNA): TGTGCCTGGAATTGGGGAGTCGATCAGCCCCAGCATTTT. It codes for CAWNWGVDQPQHF.

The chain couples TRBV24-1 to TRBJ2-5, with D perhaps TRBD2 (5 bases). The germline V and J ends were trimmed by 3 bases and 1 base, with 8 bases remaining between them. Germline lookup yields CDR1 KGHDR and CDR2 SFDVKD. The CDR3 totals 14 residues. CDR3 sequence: CATSDGSGQETQYF. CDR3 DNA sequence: TGTGCCACCAGTGATGGCAGCGGCCAAGAGACCCAGTACTTC.

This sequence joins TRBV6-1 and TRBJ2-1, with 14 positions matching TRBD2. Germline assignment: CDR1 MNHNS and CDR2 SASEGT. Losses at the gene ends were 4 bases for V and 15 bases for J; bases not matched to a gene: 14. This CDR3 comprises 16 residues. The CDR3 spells CASSGGTSGSSALRFF. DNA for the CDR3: TGTGCCAGCAGTGGTGGGACTAGCGGGAGTTCAGCCCTTAGGTTCTTC.

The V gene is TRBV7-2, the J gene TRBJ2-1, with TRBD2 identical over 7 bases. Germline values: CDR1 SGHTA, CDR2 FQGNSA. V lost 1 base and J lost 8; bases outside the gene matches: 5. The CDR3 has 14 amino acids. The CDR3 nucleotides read TGTGCCAGCAGCTTAGGGACTAGATCTTATGAGCAGTTCTTC. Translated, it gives CASSLGTRSYEQFF.

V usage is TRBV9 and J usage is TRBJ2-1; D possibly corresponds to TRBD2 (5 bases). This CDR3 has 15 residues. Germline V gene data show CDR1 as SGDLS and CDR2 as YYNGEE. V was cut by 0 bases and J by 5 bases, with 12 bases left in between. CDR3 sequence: CASSVDGSANNEQFF. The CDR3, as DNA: TGTGCCAGCAGCGTAGATGGTAGCGCGAACAATGAGCAGTTCTTC. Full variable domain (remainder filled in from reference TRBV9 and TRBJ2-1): DSGVTQTPKHLITATGQRVTLRCSPRSGDLSVYWYQQSLDQGLQFLIQYYNGEERAKGNILERFSAQQFPDLHSELNLSSLELGDSALYFCASSVDGSANNEQFFGPGTRLTVL.

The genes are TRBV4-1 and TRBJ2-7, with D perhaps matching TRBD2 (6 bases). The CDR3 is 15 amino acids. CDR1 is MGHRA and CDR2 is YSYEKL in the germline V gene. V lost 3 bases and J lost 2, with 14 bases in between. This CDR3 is CASSHTASVTYEQYF. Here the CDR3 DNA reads TGCGCCAGCAGCCACACCGCTAGCGTTACCTACGAGCAGTACTTC.

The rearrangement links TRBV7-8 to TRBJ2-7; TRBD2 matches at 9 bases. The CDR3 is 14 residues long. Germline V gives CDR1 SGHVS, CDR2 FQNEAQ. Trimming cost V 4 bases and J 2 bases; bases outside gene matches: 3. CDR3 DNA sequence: TGTGCCAGCAGCTCCTGGACTAGCGCCTACGAGCAGTACTTC. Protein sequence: CASSSWTSAYEQYF.

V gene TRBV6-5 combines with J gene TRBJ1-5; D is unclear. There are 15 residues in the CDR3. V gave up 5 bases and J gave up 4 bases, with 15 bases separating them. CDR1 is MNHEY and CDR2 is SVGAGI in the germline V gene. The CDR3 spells CASSLAGIENQPQHF. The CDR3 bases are TGTGCCAGCAGTCTTGCCGGGATTGAGAATCAGCCCCAGCATTTT.

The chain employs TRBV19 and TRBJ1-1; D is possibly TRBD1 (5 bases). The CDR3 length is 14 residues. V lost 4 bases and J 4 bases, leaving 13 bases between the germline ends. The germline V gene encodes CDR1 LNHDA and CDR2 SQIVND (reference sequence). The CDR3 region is CASSSREGVTEAFF. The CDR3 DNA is TGTGCCAGTAGTAGCAGGGAGGGTGTCACTGAAGCTTTCTTT.

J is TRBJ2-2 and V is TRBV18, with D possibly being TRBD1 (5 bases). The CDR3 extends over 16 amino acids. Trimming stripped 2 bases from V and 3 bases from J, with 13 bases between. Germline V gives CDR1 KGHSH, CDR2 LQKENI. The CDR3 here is CASSPVLGRDTGELFF. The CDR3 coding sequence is TGTGCCAGCTCACCAGTTCTGGGGCGCGACACCGGGGAGCTGTTTTTT.

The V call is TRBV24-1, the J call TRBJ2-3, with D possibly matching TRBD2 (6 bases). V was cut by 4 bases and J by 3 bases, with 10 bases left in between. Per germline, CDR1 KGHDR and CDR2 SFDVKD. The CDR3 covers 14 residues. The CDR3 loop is CATSERTTTDTQYF. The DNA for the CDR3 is TGTGCCACCAGTGAAAGGACTACTACAGATACGCAGTATTTT.

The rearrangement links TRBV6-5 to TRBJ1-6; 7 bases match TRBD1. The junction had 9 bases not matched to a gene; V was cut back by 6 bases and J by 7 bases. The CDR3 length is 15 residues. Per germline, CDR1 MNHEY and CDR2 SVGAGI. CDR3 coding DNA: TGTGCCAGCAGCCAACAGACAGGGAGGAATTCACCCCTCCACTTT. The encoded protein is CASSQQTGRNSPLHF.

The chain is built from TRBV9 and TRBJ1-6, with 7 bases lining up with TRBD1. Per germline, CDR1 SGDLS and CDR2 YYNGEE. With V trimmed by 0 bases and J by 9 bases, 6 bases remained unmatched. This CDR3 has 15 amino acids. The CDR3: CASSVDVQGSSPLHF. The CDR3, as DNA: TGTGCCAGCAGCGTAGACGTACAGGGGAGTTCACCCCTCCACTTT.

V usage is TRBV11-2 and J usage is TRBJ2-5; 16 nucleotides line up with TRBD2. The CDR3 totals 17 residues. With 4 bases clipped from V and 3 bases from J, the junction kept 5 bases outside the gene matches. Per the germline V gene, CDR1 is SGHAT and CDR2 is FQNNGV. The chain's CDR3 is CASSWGLAGGLEETQYF. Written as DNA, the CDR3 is TGTGCCAGCAGCTGGGGACTAGCGGGGGGGTTAGAAGAGACCCAGTACTTC. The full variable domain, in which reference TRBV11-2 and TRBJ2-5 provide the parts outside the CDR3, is EAGVAQSPRYKIIEKRQSVAFWCNPISGHATLYWYQQILGQGPKLLIQFQNNGVVDDSQLPKDRFSAERLKGVDSTLKIQPAKLEDSAVYLCASSWGLAGGLEETQYFGPGTRLLVL.

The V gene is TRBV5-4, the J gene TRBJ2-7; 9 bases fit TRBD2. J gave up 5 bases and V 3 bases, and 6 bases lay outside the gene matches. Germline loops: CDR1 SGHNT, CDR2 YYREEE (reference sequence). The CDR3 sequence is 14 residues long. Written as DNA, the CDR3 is TGTGCCAGCAGCTCGGGACTAGCTATAAACGAGCAGTACTTC. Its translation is CASSSGLAINEQYF.